In this sample, the clone carrying this T cell receptor (beta chain) turned up many times. What it recognizes is unknown. The sample originates from a study of tumor and adjacent non-tumor tissue in lung cancer. General study results and limits: Significantly higher TCR diversity was found in tumor than normal lung.

The CDR3 spans 16 residues. Per the germline V gene, CDR1 is MNHNS and CDR2 is SASEGT. Deletions cut 6 bases from V and 4 bases from J, with 18 bases between. RNA was extracted from bulk tissue without any cell sorting. More than 3 cm separated this lung sample from the edge of the tumor. The library came from three nested PCR rounds adapted from ARM-PCR protocols. Using its own MiXCR run on the multiplex PCR reads, TCRdb lists one record per CDR3 protein. Of approximately 110,000 distinct CDR3 sequences listed, about 65% were seen once; the top ten hold over 15%. Sequences were obtained from distant non-tumor lung tissue. The genes are TRBV6-1 and TRBJ2-2; D might be TRBD2 (6 bases). The sequence was obtained from a man aged 60 to 69 with non-small cell lung cancer. CDR3 nucleotide sequence: TGTGCCAGCAGCTGGAGGAGGGGCGCCCTCACCGGGGAGCTGTTTTTT. Translated, it gives CASSWRRGALTGELFF.